This section outlines one T cell receptor (beta chain) sequence together with its context. This sample was taken from a study of blood T cell repertoires in COVID-19. Across the study: Specimens from acute and convalescent COVID-19 originated in the United States, Italy and Spain. Sample material is recorded as cDNA or gDNA derived from T cells, B-cell-depleted T cells, or PBMCs.

Methods used by the authors: Estimates of nucleated cell counts were drawn from the amplification of reference gene primers. TCRdb's copy holds only in-frame clones and misses some; the assay was immunoSEQ multiplex PCR. The DNA was the basis for D and trimming; V, J and clone size are from that table. This table holds approximately 99,000 clones, over 75% found once. In germline, CDR1 is KGHSH, CDR2 LQKENI. V lost 0 bases to trimming and J lost 2 bases, with 10 bases between them. The CDR3 runs to 16 residues. Sequencing input: peripheral blood. This chain connects TRBV18 to TRBJ2-2; possibly TRBD1 for D (6 bases). This clonotype originated in a human donor in a cohort sampled during active COVID-19. The CDR3 loop reads CASSPPQGPNTGELFF. In DNA form, the CDR3 reads TGTGCCAGCTCACCACCGCAGGGGCCAAACACCGGGGAGCTGTTTTTT.